This entry lists 2 T cell receptor beta chains sequenced from one sample in a study of shared clonotypes between healthy human individuals. TCRdb's copy holds only in-frame clones and misses some; the assay was immunoSEQ multiplex PCR. Here the sample spans some 1,100,000 clones, approximately 80% being singletons. Sequencing was done on a sample of memory CD4+ T cells from PBMCs. Subset defined: CD45RA-negative fraction. The receptor source for this set is a man younger than 30 in good health. Some clones in this sample may be carry-over from other donors' samples.

This clone showed up just once. The rearrangement links TRBV5-4 to TRBJ2-1; D is unresolved. CDR3 length: 18 residues. V lost 3 bases to trimming and J lost 2 bases, with 21 bases between them. Germline CDR1 SGHNT, CDR2 YYREEE (reference sequence). CDR3 nucleotide sequence: TGTGCCAGCAGCTCCGGCCTGTTCAGTGCTCTAACCTACAATGAGCAGTTCTTC. Its translation is CASSSGLFSALTYNEQFF.

About this clone: Other DNA sequences within the sample encode an identical CDR3. V and J are TRBV7-3 and TRBJ2-1, with 7 bases lining up with TRBD2. Germline V gives CDR1 SGHTA, CDR2 FQGTGA. There are 12 residues in the CDR3. Trimming at V came to 3 bases and at J to 9 bases, leaving 2 bases not matched to a gene. The CDR3 DNA reads TGTGCCAGCAGCTTCGGACTAGGTGAGCAGTTCTTC. Encoded protein: CASSFGLGEQFF.